This T cell receptor beta chain derives from a study of T cells after yellow fever vaccination. General observations from the study: At under 98% for CD4 and approximately 88% for CD8, most primary-vaccination clones showed up again after the booster.

This clonotype was picked up a small number of times. The antigen remains undetermined. Each CDR3 protein gets one entry after TCRdb re-called the 5' RACE reads with MiXCR. This sample has 350,000 to 550,000 distinct CDR3 sequences, with around 20% found just once. The CDR3 totals 15 residues. With 4 bases clipped from V and 2 bases from J, the junction kept 6 bases outside the gene matches. Germline assignment: CDR1 SGHNT and CDR2 YENEEA. The sequence came from a man aged 18 to 29 who received the YFV17D yellow fever vaccine. V gene TRBV11-3 combines with J gene TRBJ2-5, with 8 bases that match TRBD1. This specimen was PBMCs, taken before the yellow fever booster vaccination. The DNA of the CDR3 is TGTGCCAGCAGCTCCGGACAGGGAGCTCAAGAGACCCAGTACTTC. This codes for CASSSGQGAQETQYF.